The 20 T cell receptor beta chains below come from one sample, sequenced in a study of blood T cells in healthy people across ages. With a J-beta primer mix and a sample-barcoded 5' primer, a second PCR ran about 7 to 12 cycles. Each CDR3 protein gets one entry after TCRdb re-called the 5' RACE reads with MiXCR. This table has some 850,000 distinct CDR3 sequences, 25% to 30% appearing once. A further study also used this sample, focusing on T cells of mothers and their children.

Sequenced sample: blood. The receptor source for this set is a boy younger than 18 in good health.

Points on this clonotype: Germline is not matched at one junction end, which may reflect a read error. The CDR3 DNA follows: TGTGCCATCGGTGAGTCCACCCGGACGGATTCACCCCTCCACTTT. It is translated as CAIGESTRTDSPLHF. The rearrangement joins TRBV10-3 to TRBJ1-6; D remains unclear. Germline CDR1 reads ENHRY; CDR2 reads SYGVKD. This CDR3 is 15 amino acids long.

This clonotype has just a few counts. This rearrangement joins TRBV7-9 to TRBJ2-5; D not resolved. The V end lost 1 base, the J end lost 3 bases, and 12 bases lay between the germline ends. In germline, CDR1 is SEHNR, CDR2 FQNEAQ (reference sequence). The CDR3 covers 15 residues. The CDR3 sequence: CASSLGPWGKETQYF. The CDR3 nucleotides read TGTGCCAGCAGCTTAGGTCCCTGGGGAAAAGAGACCCAGTACTTC.

This clonotype has only a few counts. The CDR3 sequence: CSAEDGPLGLSTDTQYF. For the CDR3, the DNA is TGCAGTGCTGAAGATGGCCCACTGGGGCTGAGCACAGATACGCAGTATTTT. This chain uses TRBV20-1 with TRBJ2-3; a weak D match, TRBD1 (5 bases). CDR1 is DFQATT, CDR2 SNEGSKA, per germline (reference sequence). CDR3 size: 17 residues. V was shortened by 5 bases and J by 0 bases, with 21 bases between the two germline ends.

In its sample, this clonotype was seen a few times. The J gene is TRBJ2-7, the V gene TRBV5-1; tentative D call: TRBD2 (7 bases). CDR1 and CDR2 (germline): SGHRS, YFSETQ. This CDR3 has 17 amino acids. V was pared by 0 bases and J by 3 bases, with 19 bases between. Written as DNA, the CDR3 is TGCGCCAGCAGCTTGGCCACGGGCGGGGGCCAAGTCTACGAGCAGTACTTC. Its protein is CASSLATGGGQVYEQYF.

This rearrangement joins TRBV12-3 or TRBV12-4 to TRBJ1-3; 8 nucleotides align to TRBD1. This CDR3 comprises 20 residues. V shed 8 bases, J shed 1 base, and the junction held 22 bases outside the gene matches. The DNA for the CDR3 is TGTGCCAGCGGAGTTCGACGGACAGGGTTACTCGCTGATTCTGGAAACACCATATATTTT. This gives the protein CASGVRRTGLLADSGNTIYF.

The chain has TRBV5-6 and TRBJ2-1, with 8 bases aligning to TRBD1. The V segment lost 6 bases and the J segment 5 bases; nucleotides outside the gene matches: 4. Germline CDR1 SGHDT, CDR2 YYEEEE. The length of the CDR3 is 13 residues. CDR3 nucleotide sequence: TGTGCCAGCACCAAGACAGGGGACAATGAGCAGTTCTTC. It translates to CASTKTGDNEQFF.

This sequence joins TRBV29-1 and TRBJ1-2; D is ambiguous. The CDR3 runs to 13 residues. Germline CDR1 SQVTM, CDR2 ANQGSEA. V shed 2 bases and J shed 1 base, with 8 bases lying between them. The chain's CDR3 is CSVEWPDNYGYTF. CDR3 nucleotide sequence: TGCAGCGTTGAATGGCCGGATAACTATGGCTACACCTTC.

The chain uses TRBV7-9 and TRBJ2-1; D gene uncertain. The CDR3 totals 13 residues. Trimming removed 1 base from V and 3 bases from J, with 4 bases in between. Germline values: CDR1 SEHNR, CDR2 FQNEAQ (reference sequence). The DNA for the CDR3 is TGTGCCAGCAGCTTAGTATTCTACAATGAGCAGTTCTTC. Protein product: CASSLVFYNEQFF. Using reference TRBV7-9 and TRBJ2-1 for the parts outside the CDR3, the full variable domain is DTGVSQNPRHKITKRGQNVTFRCDPISEHNRLYWYRQTLGQGPEFLTYFQNEAQLEKSRLLSDRFSAERPKGSFSTLEIQRTEQGDSAMYLCASSLVFYNEQFFGPGTRLTVL.

This clonotype was detected only a few times. This chain connects TRBV12-3 or TRBV12-4 to TRBJ2-7; D tentatively reads TRBD1 or TRBD2 (5 bases each). The length of the CDR3 is 11 residues. The V and J ends lost 6 bases and 5 bases respectively, with 8 bases between them. This CDR3 reads CASSWGNEQYF. CDR3 DNA: TGTGCCAGCAGCTGGGGGAACGAGCAGTACTTC.

V usage is TRBV5-1 and J usage is TRBJ1-2, with 8 bases that match TRBD1. V lost 3 bases to trimming and J lost 4 bases; unmatched junction nucleotides: 5. In germline, CDR1 is SGHRS, CDR2 YFSETQ. CDR3 length: 14 residues. The chain's CDR3 is CASSWGDRSYGYTF. The DNA of the CDR3 is TGCGCCAGCAGCTGGGGGGACAGGAGCTATGGCTACACCTTC.

This clonotype showed up just a few times. V gene TRBV29-1 combines with J gene TRBJ2-4; 9 bases map to TRBD1. Losses at the gene ends were 5 bases for V and 1 base for J; bases not matched to a gene: 3. CDR3 length equals 14 residues. Germline V lookup: CDR1 SQVTM, CDR2 ANQGSEA. This CDR3 is CSVSGQGAKNIQYF. In nucleotides, the CDR3 is TGCAGCGTTTCAGGACAGGGGGCCAAAAACATTCAGTACTTC.

The V and J genes are TRBV29-1 and TRBJ1-2, with D unclear. Trimming removed 5 bases from V and 6 bases from J, with 7 bases in between. Germline V gives CDR1 SQVTM, CDR2 ANQGSEA. The CDR3 is 10 residues long. CDR3 bases: TGCAGCGTTTGGTCTGATGGCTACACCTTC. It yields the protein CSVWSDGYTF.

This clonotype was seen more than once but under ten times. V usage is TRBV27 and J usage is TRBJ2-7; the match to TRBD2 covers 11 bases. V shed 6 bases and J 2 bases; nucleotides not matched to a gene: 6. Per germline, CDR1 MNHEY and CDR2 SMNVEV (reference sequence). This CDR3 is 15 amino acids long. CDR3 residues: CASRGLADSPYEQYF. The CDR3 nucleotides read TGTGCCAGCAGGGGACTAGCGGATTCCCCCTACGAGCAGTACTTC.

This clonotype came up a few times. The V call is TRBV2, the J call TRBJ2-1, with 9 bases fitting TRBD2. Losses at the gene ends were 0 bases for V and 9 bases for J; bases not matched to a gene: 6. The CDR3 is made up of 15 amino acids. Germline V gene lookup returns CDR1 SNHLY and CDR2 FYNNEI. The CDR3 sequence: CASSEARTSALEQFF. Written as DNA, the CDR3 is TGTGCCAGCAGTGAAGCGCGGACTAGCGCGCTTGAGCAGTTCTTC.

J is TRBJ1-2 and V is TRBV28; D is ambiguous. Trimming shortened V by 2 bases and J by 4 bases, and 8 bases separated the two germline ends. CDR1 is MDHEN, CDR2 SYDVKM, per germline. The CDR3 spans 13 residues. CDR3 DNA sequence: TGTGCCAGCAGTTTAGTGGTTGGCTATGGCTACACCTTC. Its translation is CASSLVVGYGYTF.

This chain connects TRBV5-4 to TRBJ1-1; D may be TRBD1 (6 bases). The CDR3 is 16 amino acids. V lost 5 bases and J 5 bases, leaving 22 bases between the germline ends. Germline V CDR1 and CDR2: SGHNT, YYREEE (reference sequence). The CDR3 region is CASSGGSARGGTEAFF. In nucleotides, the CDR3 is TGTGCCAGCAGTGGTGGGTCAGCCCGAGGGGGAACTGAAGCTTTCTTT.

This clonotype was observed a handful of times. This chain connects TRBV3-1 to TRBJ2-3; D is possibly TRBD1 (7 bases). The CDR3 is 16 amino acids. CDR1 is LGHDT, CDR2 YNNKEL, per germline (reference sequence). The V end was cut by 3 bases, the J end by 0 bases, with 13 bases between. The CDR3 loop is CASSQEGAVSTDTQYF. The CDR3 DNA reads TGTGCCAGCAGCCAGGAGGGGGCGGTGAGCACAGATACGCAGTATTTT.

A few counts support this clonotype. V gene TRBV29-1 combines with J gene TRBJ1-2, with unresolved D. Germline V gene lookup returns CDR1 SQVTM and CDR2 ANQGSEA. V was shortened by 7 bases and J by 6 bases, with 15 bases between the two germline ends. The CDR3 spans 12 residues. Here the CDR3 reads CSADLQGHGYTF. The CDR3 DNA is TGCAGCGCCGATCTCCAAGGCCATGGCTACACCTTC.

The chain combines TRBV9 with TRBJ2-5; 11 bases match TRBD2. V was pared by 0 bases and J by 3 bases, with 10 bases of the junction left unmatched. The CDR3 runs 18 residues. Per the germline V gene, CDR1 is SGDLS and CDR2 is YYNGEE. The CDR3 loop is CASSVDSGGALVKETQYF. The CDR3, as DNA: TGTGCCAGCAGCGTAGATAGCGGGGGGGCCTTGGTTAAAGAGACCCAGTACTTC.

This clonotype was seen more than once but under ten times. This sequence joins TRBV10-3 and TRBJ1-2; 8 bases are a match to TRBD1. The CDR3 is made up of 17 amino acids. Trimming took 6 bases from V and 2 from J; bases not matched to a gene: 14. Germline V lookup: CDR1 ENHRY, CDR2 SYGVKD. The CDR3, as DNA: TGTGCCATCAGCGACTTAGACCAACAGGGGGTGAACTATGGCTACACCTTC. Translating it yields CAISDLDQQGVNYGYTF.